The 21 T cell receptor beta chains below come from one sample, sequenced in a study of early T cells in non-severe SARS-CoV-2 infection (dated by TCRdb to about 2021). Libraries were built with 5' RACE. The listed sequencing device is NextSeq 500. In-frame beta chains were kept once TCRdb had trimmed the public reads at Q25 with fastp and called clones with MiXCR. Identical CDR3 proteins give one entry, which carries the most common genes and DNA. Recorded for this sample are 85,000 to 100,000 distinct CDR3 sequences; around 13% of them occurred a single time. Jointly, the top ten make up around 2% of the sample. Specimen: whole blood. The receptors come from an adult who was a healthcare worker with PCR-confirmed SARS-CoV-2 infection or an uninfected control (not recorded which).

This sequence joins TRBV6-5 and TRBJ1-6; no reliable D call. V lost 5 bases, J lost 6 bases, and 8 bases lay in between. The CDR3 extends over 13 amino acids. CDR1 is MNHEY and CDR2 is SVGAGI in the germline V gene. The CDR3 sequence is CASSRQTNSPLHF. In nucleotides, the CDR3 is TGTGCCAGCAGTAGACAAACTAATTCACCCCTCCACTTT.

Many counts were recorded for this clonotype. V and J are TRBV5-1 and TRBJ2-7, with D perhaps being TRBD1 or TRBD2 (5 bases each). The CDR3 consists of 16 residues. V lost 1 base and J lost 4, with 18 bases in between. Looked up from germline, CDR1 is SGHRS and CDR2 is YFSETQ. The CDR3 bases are TGCGCCAGCAGCTTGAATGGGTTGACAGAGGGTTACGAGCAGTACTTC. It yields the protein CASSLNGLTEGYEQYF.

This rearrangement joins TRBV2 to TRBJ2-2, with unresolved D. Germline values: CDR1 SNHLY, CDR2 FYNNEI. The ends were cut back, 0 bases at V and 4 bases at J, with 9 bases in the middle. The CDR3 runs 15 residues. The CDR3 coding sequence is TGTGCCAGCAGTGAAGCCCTACACCCCACCGGGGAGCTGTTTTTT. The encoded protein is CASSEALHPTGELFF.

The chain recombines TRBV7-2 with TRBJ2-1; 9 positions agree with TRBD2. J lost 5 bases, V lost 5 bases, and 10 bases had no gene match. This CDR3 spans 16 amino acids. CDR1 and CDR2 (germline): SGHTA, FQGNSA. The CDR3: CASSPYGLARNNEQFF. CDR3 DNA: TGTGCCAGCAGCCCCTACGGACTAGCGAGAAACAATGAGCAGTTCTTC.

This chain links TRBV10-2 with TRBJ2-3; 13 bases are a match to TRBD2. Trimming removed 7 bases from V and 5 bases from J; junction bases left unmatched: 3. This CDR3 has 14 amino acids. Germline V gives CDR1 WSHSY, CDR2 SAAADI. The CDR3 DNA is TGCGCCAGCACACTAGCGGGGGGGAGAGATACGCAGTATTTT. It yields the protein CASTLAGGRDTQYF.

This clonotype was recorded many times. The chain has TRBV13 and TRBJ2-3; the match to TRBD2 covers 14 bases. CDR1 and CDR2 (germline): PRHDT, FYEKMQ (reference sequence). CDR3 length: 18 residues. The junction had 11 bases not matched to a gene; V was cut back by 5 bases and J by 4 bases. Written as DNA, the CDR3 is TGTGCCAGCAGCCCCCGCGGACTAGCGGGGGGCCGGGCAGATACGCAGTATTTT. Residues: CASSPRGLAGGRADTQYF.

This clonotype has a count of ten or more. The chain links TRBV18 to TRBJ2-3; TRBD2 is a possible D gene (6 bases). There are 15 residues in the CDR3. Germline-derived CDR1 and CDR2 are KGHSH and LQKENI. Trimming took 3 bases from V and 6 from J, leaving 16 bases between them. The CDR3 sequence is CASSPYLRGEDTQYF. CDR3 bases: TGTGCCAGCTCACCTTACTTGCGGGGAGAGGATACGCAGTATTTT.

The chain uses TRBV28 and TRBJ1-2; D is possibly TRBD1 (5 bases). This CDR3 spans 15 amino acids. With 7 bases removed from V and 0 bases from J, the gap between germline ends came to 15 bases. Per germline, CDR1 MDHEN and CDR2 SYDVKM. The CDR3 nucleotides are TGTGCCAGCAACCGAGGGGACGCAGCTAACTATGGCTACACCTTC. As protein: CASNRGDAANYGYTF.

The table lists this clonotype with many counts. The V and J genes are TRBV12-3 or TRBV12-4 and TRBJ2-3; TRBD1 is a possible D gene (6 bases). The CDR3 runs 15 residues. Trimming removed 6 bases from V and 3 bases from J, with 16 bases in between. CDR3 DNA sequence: TGTGCCAGCAGCCCGGACAGTAAGCTTACAGATACGCAGTATTTT. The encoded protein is CASSPDSKLTDTQYF.

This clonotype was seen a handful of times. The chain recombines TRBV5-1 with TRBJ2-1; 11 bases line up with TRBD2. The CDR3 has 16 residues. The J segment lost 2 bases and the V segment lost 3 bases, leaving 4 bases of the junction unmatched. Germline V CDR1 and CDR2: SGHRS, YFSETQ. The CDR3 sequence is CASSYSGGVTYNEQFF. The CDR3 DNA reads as TGCGCCAGCAGCTATAGCGGGGGGGTGACCTACAATGAGCAGTTCTTC.

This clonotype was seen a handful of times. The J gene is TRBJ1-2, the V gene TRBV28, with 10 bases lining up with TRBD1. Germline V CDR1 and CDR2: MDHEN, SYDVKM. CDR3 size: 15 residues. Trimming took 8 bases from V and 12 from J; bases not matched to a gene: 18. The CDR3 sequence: CASGPGDRGTKGDTF. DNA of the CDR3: TGTGCCAGCGGGCCCGGGGACAGGGGTACAAAGGGGGACACCTTC.

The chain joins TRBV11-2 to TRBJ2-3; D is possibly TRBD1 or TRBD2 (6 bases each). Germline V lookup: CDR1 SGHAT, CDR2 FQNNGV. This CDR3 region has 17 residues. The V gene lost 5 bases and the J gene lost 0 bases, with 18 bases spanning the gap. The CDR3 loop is CASSGWAGHRSTDTQYF. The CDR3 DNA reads TGTGCCAGCAGCGGGTGGGCGGGACACAGGAGCACAGATACGCAGTATTTT.

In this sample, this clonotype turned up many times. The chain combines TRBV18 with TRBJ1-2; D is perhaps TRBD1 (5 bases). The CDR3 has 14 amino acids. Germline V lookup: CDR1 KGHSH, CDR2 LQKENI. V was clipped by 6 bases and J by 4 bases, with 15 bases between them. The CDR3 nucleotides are TGTGCCAGCTCCCCGGCGGGGGAGGCCTATGGCTACACCTTC. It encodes CASSPAGEAYGYTF.

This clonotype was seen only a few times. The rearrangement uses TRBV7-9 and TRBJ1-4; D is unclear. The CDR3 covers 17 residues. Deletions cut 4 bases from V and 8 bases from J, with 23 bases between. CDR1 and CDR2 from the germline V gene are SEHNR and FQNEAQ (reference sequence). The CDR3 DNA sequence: TGTGCCAGCAGCTCCCGCCGGGGAACGCCTTTTGGGGAAAAACTGTTTTTT. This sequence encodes CASSSRRGTPFGEKLFF.

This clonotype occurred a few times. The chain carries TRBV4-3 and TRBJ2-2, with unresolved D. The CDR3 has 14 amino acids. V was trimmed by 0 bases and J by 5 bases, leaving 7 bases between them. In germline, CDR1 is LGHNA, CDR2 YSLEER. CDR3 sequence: CASSQDSRTGELFF. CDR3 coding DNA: TGCGCCAGCAGCCAAGACAGCCGGACCGGGGAGCTGTTTTTT.

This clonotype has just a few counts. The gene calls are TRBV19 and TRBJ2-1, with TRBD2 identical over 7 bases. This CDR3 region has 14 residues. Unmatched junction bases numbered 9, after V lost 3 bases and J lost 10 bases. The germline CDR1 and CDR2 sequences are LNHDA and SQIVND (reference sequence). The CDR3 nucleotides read TGTGCCAGTAGTATGTCTGCAGGGACTATCGAGCAGTTCTTC. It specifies CASSMSAGTIEQFF.

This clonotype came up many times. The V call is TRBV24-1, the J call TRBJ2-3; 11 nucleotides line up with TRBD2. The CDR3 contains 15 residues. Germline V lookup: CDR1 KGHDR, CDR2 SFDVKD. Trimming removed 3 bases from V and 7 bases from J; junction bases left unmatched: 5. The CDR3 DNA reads TGTGCCACCAGTGATGCTAGCGGGGGGCCAAATACGCAGTATTTT. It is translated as CATSDASGGPNTQYF.

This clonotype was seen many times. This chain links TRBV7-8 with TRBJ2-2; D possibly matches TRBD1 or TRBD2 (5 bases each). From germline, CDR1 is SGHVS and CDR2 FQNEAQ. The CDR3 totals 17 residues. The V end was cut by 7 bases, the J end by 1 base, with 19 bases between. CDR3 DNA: TGTGCCAGCATCACCTCATCCGGGACCGGGAACACCGGGGAGCTGTTTTTT. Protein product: CASITSSGTGNTGELFF. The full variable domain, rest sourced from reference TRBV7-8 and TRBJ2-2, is GAGVSQSPRYKVAKRGQDVALRCDPISGHVSLFWYQQALGQGPEFLTYFQNEAQLDKSGLPSDRFFAERPEGSVSTLKIQRTQQEDSAVYLCASITSSGTGNTGELFFGEGSRLTVL.

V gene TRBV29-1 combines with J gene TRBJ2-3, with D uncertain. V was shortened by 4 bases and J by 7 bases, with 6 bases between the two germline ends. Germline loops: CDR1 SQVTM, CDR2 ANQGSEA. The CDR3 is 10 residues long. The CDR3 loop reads CSVVGYTQYF. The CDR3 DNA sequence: TGCAGCGTTGTGGGGTATACGCAGTATTTT.

For the CDR3, the DNA is TGCAGTGCGACAGGGCCTAGCAATCAGCCCCAGCATTTT. Residues: CSATGPSNQPQHF. V usage is TRBV20-1 and J usage is TRBJ1-5; 7 nucleotides agree with TRBD1. Germline V gene lookup returns CDR1 DFQATT and CDR2 SNEGSKA (reference sequence). With V trimmed by 6 bases and J by 0 bases, 2 bases remained unmatched. This CDR3 region has 13 residues.

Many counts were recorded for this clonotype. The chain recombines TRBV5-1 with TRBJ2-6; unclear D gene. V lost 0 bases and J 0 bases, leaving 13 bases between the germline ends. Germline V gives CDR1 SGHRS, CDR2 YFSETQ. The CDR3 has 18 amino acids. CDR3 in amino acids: CASSLAVSITSGANVLTF. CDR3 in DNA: TGCGCCAGCAGCTTGGCCGTTTCCATCACCTCTGGGGCCAACGTCCTGACTTTC.